The 20 T cell receptor beta chains presented below share a single source sample, sequenced in a study of shared clonotypes between healthy human individuals. Naive-designated CD8 cells lacked CD45RO, were positively enriched for CCR7, and omitted terminally differentiated effector memory CD45RA+ cells. The assay was immunoSEQ multiplex PCR, and TCRdb's table has in-frame clones only and misses some. This sample carries about 1,900,000 clones, less than 95% of them seen once, and the ten largest clones take around 1%. The specimen sequenced was naive CD8+ T cells sorted from blood. The receptors come from a man aged 18 to 29 in good health.

The chain has TRBV19 and TRBJ2-2; TRBD1 matches at 12 bases. With V trimmed by 1 base and J by 6 bases, 18 bases remained unmatched. CDR3 length equals 21 residues. CDR1 and CDR2 from the germline V gene are LNHDA and SQIVND (reference sequence). The CDR3 DNA is TGTGCCAGTAGTATAGGCCAGGGACAGGGGGCGCTTTGGTTGTTCGCCGGGGAGCTGTTTTTT. Its protein is CASSIGQGQGALWLFAGELFF.

This rearrangement joins TRBV4-3 to TRBJ2-2; 7 bases line up with TRBD1. The V segment lost 3 bases and the J segment 2 bases; nucleotides outside the gene matches: 9. Per the germline V gene, CDR1 is LGHNA and CDR2 is YSLEER. This CDR3 is 17 amino acids long. Here the CDR3 reads CASSHPTGQTNTGELFF. The CDR3 nucleotides read TGCGCCAGCAGCCACCCGACGGGACAGACAAACACCGGGGAGCTGTTTTTT.

CDR3 amino acids: CAWAFLNEQFF. CDR3 DNA: TGTGCCTGGGCCTTCCTCAATGAGCAGTTCTTC. The V and J genes are TRBV30 and TRBJ2-1; no clear D. V lost 5 bases, J lost 6 bases, and 8 bases lay in between. This CDR3 is built from 11 residues. Germline loops: CDR1 GTSNPN, CDR2 SVGIG (reference sequence).

The chain is built from TRBV5-1 and TRBJ2-7; tentative D call: TRBD1 (5 bases). The CDR3 is 14 amino acids. Trimming stripped 0 bases from V and 4 bases from J, with 11 bases between. CDR1 and CDR2 from the germline V gene are SGHRS and YFSETQ. Here the CDR3 reads CASSLGMTDYEQYF. CDR3 sequence (DNA): TGCGCCAGCAGCTTGGGAATGACAGATTACGAGCAGTACTTC.

On this clone: The same CDR3 can be traced to other DNA sequences in this sample. The V gene is TRBV7-9, the J gene TRBJ1-2, with TRBD1 as a possible D gene (6 bases). The V end lost 1 base, the J end lost 1 base, and 7 bases lay between the germline ends. CDR3 size: 14 residues. The germline CDR1 and CDR2 sequences are SEHNR and FQNEAQ (reference sequence). In DNA, the CDR3 is TGTGCCAGCAGCTTAGACAGGGTTAACTATGGCTACACCTTC. Translated, it gives CASSLDRVNYGYTF.

Turning to this clone: The identical CDR3 is also encoded by other nucleotide sequences in the sample. The chain carries TRBV30 and TRBJ1-1, with D maybe TRBD1 (6 bases). Germline CDR1 reads GTSNPN; CDR2 reads SVGIG (reference sequence). With 1 base removed from V and 1 base from J, the gap between germline ends came to 7 bases. This CDR3 has 13 amino acids. DNA of the CDR3: TGTGCCTGGAGTGGGACAGCGAACACTGAAGCTTTCTTT. Translation gives CAWSGTANTEAFF.

The V call is TRBV7-8, the J call TRBJ1-6, with D possibly matching TRBD1 (5 bases). The CDR3 has 14 amino acids. In germline, CDR1 is SGHVS, CDR2 FQNEAQ. Deletions cut 7 bases from V and 8 bases from J, with 15 bases between. The CDR3 reads CASTDWGMDSPLHF. For the CDR3, the DNA is TGTGCCAGCACCGACTGGGGGATGGATTCACCCCTCCACTTT.

As regards this clone: The identical CDR3 is also encoded by other nucleotide sequences in the sample. V and J are TRBV9 and TRBJ2-7; 8 nucleotides align to TRBD1. Germline-derived CDR1 and CDR2 are SGDLS and YYNGEE. This CDR3 region has 13 residues. J gave up 4 bases and V 3 bases, and 3 bases lay outside the gene matches. The CDR3, as DNA: TGTGCCAGCAGCGCGGGACAGGAGTACGAGCAGTACTTC. Translated: CASSAGQEYEQYF.

Regarding this clone: Other DNA sequences in this sample translate to the same CDR3. The chain couples TRBV27 to TRBJ2-3, with 10 bases aligning to TRBD2. CDR1 is MNHEY and CDR2 is SMNVEV in the germline V gene (reference sequence). This CDR3 is built from 15 residues. Trimming removed 6 bases from V and 4 bases from J; junction bases left unmatched: 7. This CDR3 reads CASSRLAGVSDTQYF. As DNA, the CDR3 is TGTGCCAGCAGCCGTCTAGCGGGAGTTTCAGATACGCAGTATTTT.

To note about this clone: The sample has other DNA sequences that encode this CDR3 too. This chain joins TRBV6-6 and TRBJ2-7; D remains unclear. This CDR3 comprises 14 residues. CDR1 and CDR2 (germline): MNHNY, SVGAGI (reference sequence). V was clipped by 0 bases and J by 1 base, with 7 bases between them. CDR3 coding DNA: TGTGCCAGCAGTTACTCGAGCGAGTCCTACGAGCAGTACTTC. Protein: CASSYSSESYEQYF.

The chain combines TRBV7-9 with TRBJ2-2; D is ambiguous. The length of the CDR3 is 16 residues. Deletions cut 5 bases from V and 1 base from J, with 14 bases between. Germline CDR1 SEHNR, CDR2 FQNEAQ (reference sequence). In DNA, the CDR3 is TGTGCCAGCAGCATGAAGGGTGAGGAGAACACCGGGGAGCTGTTTTTT. Translation gives CASSMKGEENTGELFF.

The V gene is TRBV7-9, the J gene TRBJ1-2; the D gene is possibly TRBD1 (6 bases). The CDR3 sequence is 13 residues long. Germline CDR1 reads SEHNR; CDR2 reads FQNEAQ (reference sequence). The ends were cut back, 4 bases at V and 6 bases at J, with 12 bases in the middle. CDR3 sequence (DNA): TGTGCCAGCAGCTCGGACAGCGGGCATGGCTACACCTTC. Residues: CASSSDSGHGYTF.

This chain connects TRBV19 to TRBJ2-1; tentative D call: TRBD1 (5 bases). This CDR3 spans 15 amino acids. Looked up from germline, CDR1 is LNHDA and CDR2 is SQIVND (reference sequence). V was pared by 5 bases and J by 0 bases, with 11 bases between. CDR3 region: CASSQDTSSYNEQFF. As DNA, the CDR3 is TGTGCCAGTAGTCAGGACACTTCCTCCTACAATGAGCAGTTCTTC.

The chain carries TRBV29-1 and TRBJ2-7; 11 bases map to TRBD2. V shed 7 bases and J 3 bases; nucleotides not matched to a gene: 5. The CDR3 spans 13 residues. CDR1 and CDR2 from the germline V gene are SQVTM and ANQGSEA. The CDR3 loop reads CSATGTSGYEQYF. The CDR3 DNA is TGCAGCGCAACCGGGACTAGCGGCTACGAGCAGTACTTC.

This chain uses TRBV13 with TRBJ2-5; maybe TRBD2 (5 bases). The germline V and J ends were trimmed by 3 bases and 5 bases, with 13 bases remaining between them. Per germline, CDR1 PRHDT and CDR2 FYEKMQ (reference sequence). The CDR3 loop spans 14 amino acids. Here the CDR3 reads CASSLSADSETQYF. CDR3 DNA: TGTGCCAGCAGCTTGTCGGCGGACTCGGAGACCCAGTACTTC.

This chain links TRBV27 with TRBJ2-7; D gene unclear. Germline loops: CDR1 MNHEY, CDR2 SMNVEV (reference sequence). The V end lost 5 bases, the J end lost 0 bases, and 17 bases lay between the germline ends. The CDR3 has 16 residues. The chain's CDR3 is CASSPIRAAVSYEQYF. CDR3 DNA: TGTGCCAGCAGTCCGATAAGGGCGGCGGTCTCCTACGAGCAGTACTTC.

CDR3 sequence: CASSVAPQGGSYEQYF. The CDR3 nucleotides are TGTGCCAGCAGCGTAGCGCCCCAAGGAGGCTCCTACGAGCAGTACTTC. The chain uses TRBV9 and TRBJ2-7; maybe TRBD2 (5 bases). Germline V gene sequence: CDR1 SGDLS, CDR2 YYNGEE. Trimming removed 0 bases at V and 0 bases at J, with 13 bases between. This CDR3 has 16 amino acids.

The chain employs TRBV7-2 and TRBJ2-4; 8 bases are shared with TRBD1. Germline loops: CDR1 SGHTA, CDR2 FQGNSA. The CDR3 runs to 14 residues. V dropped 5 bases and J dropped 8; count of bases not matched to a gene: 8. CDR3 sequence: CASSPRTGWDIQYF. CDR3 nucleotide sequence: TGTGCCAGCAGCCCTCGGACAGGGTGGGACATTCAGTACTTC.

The chain employs TRBV27 and TRBJ1-5; TRBD1 aligns across 7 bases. With V trimmed by 8 bases and J by 1 base, 5 bases remained unmatched. The CDR3 runs to 14 residues. Looked up from germline, CDR1 is MNHEY and CDR2 is SMNVEV (reference sequence). CDR3 in amino acids: CASRGGQSNQPQHF. Written as DNA, the CDR3 is TGTGCCAGCCGTGGGGGACAGAGCAATCAGCCCCAGCATTTT.

The gene calls are TRBV5-6 and TRBJ2-3; 7 bases are shared with TRBD2. Germline loops: CDR1 SGHDT, CDR2 YYEEEE. There are 14 residues in the CDR3. V dropped 4 bases and J dropped 4; count of bases not matched to a gene: 6. The CDR3 DNA follows: TGTGCCAGCAGCACTACTAGCGCGTCAGATACGCAGTATTTT. It encodes CASSTTSASDTQYF. The entire variable domain, with the rest obtained from reference TRBV5-6 and TRBJ2-3, is as follows: DAGVTQSPTHLIKTRGQQVTLRCSPKSGHDTVSWYQQALGQGPQFIFQYYEEEERQRGNFPDRFSGHQFPNYSSELNVNALLLGDSALYLCASSTTSASDTQYFGPGTRLTVL.